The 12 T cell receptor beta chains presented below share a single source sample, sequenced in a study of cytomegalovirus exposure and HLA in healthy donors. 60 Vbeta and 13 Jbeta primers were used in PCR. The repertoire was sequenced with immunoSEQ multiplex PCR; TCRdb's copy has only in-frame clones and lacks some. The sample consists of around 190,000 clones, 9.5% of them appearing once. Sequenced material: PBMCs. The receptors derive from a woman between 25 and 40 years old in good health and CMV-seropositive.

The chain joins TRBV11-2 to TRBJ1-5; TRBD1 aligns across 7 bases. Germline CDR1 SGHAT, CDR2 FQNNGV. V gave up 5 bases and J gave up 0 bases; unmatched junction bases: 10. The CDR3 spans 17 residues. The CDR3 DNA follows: TGTGCCAGCAGCCAAGGGACAGCTTATTATAGCAATCAGCCCCAGCATTTT. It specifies CASSQGTAYYSNQPQHF. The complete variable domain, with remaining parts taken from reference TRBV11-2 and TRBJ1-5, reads EAGVAQSPRYKIIEKRQSVAFWCNPISGHATLYWYQQILGQGPKLLIQFQNNGVVDDSQLPKDRFSAERLKGVDSTLKIQPAKLEDSAVYLCASSQGTAYYSNQPQHFGDGTRLSIL.

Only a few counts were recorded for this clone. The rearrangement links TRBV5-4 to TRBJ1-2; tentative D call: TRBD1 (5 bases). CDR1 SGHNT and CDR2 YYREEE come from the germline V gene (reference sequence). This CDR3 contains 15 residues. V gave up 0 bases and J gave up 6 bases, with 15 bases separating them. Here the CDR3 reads CASSLVRVGQDGYTF. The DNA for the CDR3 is TGTGCCAGCAGCTTGGTTCGCGTGGGGCAGGATGGCTACACCTTC.

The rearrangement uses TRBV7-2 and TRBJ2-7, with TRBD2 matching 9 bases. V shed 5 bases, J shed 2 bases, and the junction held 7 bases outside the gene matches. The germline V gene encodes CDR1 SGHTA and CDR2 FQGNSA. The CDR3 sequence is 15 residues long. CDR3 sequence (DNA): TGTGCCAGCAGCGCCACTAGCGGGCGGACCTACGAGCAGTACTTC. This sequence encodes CASSATSGRTYEQYF.

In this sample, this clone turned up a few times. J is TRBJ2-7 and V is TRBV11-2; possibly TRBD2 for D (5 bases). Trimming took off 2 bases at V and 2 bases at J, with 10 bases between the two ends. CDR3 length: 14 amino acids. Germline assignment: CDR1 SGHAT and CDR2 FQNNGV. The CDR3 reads CASSLYEGTYEQYF. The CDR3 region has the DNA TGTGCCAGCAGCTTATACGAGGGTACCTACGAGCAGTACTTC.

CDR3 amino acids: CASSDRGRGLTNEKLFF. The CDR3 DNA reads as TGTGCCAGCAGTGACAGGGGAAGAGGTTTGACTAATGAAAAACTGTTTTTT. The chain carries TRBV25-1 and TRBJ1-4; the D gene is possibly TRBD1 (6 bases). The V gene lost 3 bases and the J gene lost 2 bases, with 16 bases spanning the gap. Germline CDR1 is MGHDK and CDR2 is SYGVNS. This CDR3 comprises 17 residues.

CDR3 nucleotides: TGCGCCAGCAGCTTTGGAACTAGCGGATTCTACGAGCAGTACTTC. This gives the protein CASSFGTSGFYEQYF. This chain links TRBV5-1 with TRBJ2-7; 8 nucleotides line up with TRBD2. With V trimmed by 2 bases and J by 3 bases, 7 bases remained unmatched. CDR3 length: 15 residues. CDR1 is SGHRS, CDR2 YFSETQ, per germline.

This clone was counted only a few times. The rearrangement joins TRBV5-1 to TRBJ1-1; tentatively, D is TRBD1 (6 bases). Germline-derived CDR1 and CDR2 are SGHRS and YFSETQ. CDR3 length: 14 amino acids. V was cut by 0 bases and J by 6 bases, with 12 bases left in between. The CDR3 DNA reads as TGCGCCAGCAGCTTGGCAGGGGCTAGCCCTGAAGCTTTCTTT. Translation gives CASSLAGASPEAFF.

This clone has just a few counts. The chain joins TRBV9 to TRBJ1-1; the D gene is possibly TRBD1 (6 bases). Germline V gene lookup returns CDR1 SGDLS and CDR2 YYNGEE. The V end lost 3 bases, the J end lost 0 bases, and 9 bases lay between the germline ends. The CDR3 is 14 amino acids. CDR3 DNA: TGTGCCAGCAGCGCGGGACACCTGAACACTGAAGCTTTCTTT. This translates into CASSAGHLNTEAFF.

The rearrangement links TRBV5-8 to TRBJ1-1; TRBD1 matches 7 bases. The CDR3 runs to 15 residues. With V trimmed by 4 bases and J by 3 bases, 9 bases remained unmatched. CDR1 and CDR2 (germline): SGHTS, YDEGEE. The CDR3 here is CASSPLRQGYTEAFF. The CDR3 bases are TGTGCCAGCAGCCCACTAAGACAGGGCTACACTGAAGCTTTCTTT.

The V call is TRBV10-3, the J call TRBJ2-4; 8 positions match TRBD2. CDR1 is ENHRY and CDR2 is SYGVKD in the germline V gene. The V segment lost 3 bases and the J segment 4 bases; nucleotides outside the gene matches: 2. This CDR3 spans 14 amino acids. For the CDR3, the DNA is TGTGCCATCAGTGATCCTAGCGGGAAAAACATTCAGTACTTC. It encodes CAISDPSGKNIQYF.

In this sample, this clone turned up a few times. CDR3 residues: CSASLGGLFF. The DNA for the CDR3 is TGCAGTGCTAGTTTGGGGGGACTGTTTTTT. The chain recombines TRBV20-1 with TRBJ1-4, with D maybe TRBD1 (5 bases). Germline V gene data show CDR1 as DFQATT and CDR2 as SNEGSKA (reference sequence). V lost 3 bases and J lost 13, with 9 bases in between. This CDR3 has 10 residues.

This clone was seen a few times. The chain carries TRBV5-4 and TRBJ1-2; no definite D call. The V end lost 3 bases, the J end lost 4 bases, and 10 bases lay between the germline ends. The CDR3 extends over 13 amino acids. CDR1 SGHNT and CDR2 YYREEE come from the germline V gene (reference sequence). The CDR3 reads CASSSKWAYGYTF. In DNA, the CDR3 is TGTGCCAGCAGCTCCAAGTGGGCCTATGGCTACACCTTC.